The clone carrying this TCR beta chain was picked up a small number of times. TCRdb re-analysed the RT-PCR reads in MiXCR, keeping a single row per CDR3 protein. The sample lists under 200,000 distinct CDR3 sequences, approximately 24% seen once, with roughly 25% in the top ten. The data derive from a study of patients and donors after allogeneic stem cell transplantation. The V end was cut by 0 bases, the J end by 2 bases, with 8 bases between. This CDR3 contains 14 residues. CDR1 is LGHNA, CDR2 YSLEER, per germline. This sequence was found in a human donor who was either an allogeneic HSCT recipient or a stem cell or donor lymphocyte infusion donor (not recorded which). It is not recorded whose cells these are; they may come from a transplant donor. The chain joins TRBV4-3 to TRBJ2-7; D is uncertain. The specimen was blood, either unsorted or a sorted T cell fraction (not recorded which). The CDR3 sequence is CASSQESGPYEQYF. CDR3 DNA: TGCGCCAGCAGCCAAGAGTCAGGACCCTACGAGCAGTACTTC.